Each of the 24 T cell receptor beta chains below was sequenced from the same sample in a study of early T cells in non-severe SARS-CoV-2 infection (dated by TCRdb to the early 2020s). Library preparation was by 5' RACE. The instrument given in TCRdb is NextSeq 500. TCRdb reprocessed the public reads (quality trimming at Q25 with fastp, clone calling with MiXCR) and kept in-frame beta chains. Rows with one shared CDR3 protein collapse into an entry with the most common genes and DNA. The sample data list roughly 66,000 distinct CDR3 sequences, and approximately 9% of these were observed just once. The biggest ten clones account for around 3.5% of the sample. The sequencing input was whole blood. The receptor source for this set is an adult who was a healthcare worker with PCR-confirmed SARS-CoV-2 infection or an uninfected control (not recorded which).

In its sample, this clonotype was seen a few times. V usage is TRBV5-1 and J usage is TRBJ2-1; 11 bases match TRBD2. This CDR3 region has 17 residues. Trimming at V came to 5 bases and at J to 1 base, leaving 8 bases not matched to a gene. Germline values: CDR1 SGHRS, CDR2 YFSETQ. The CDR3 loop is CASRATSGSRSYNEQFF. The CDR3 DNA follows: TGCGCCAGCAGGGCCACTAGCGGGAGTAGGTCCTACAATGAGCAGTTCTTC. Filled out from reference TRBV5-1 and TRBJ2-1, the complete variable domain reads KAGVTQTPRYLIKTRGQQVTLSCSPISGHRSVSWYQQTPGQGLQFLFEYFSETQRNKGNFPGRFSGRQFSNSRSEMNVSTLELGDSALYLCASRATSGSRSYNEQFFGPGTRLTVL.

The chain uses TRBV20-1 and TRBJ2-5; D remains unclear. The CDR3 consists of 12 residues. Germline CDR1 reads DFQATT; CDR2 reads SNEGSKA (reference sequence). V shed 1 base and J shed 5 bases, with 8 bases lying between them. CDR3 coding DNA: TGCAGTGCTAGAGCGGAATTGGAGACCCAGTACTTC. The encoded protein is CSARAELETQYF.

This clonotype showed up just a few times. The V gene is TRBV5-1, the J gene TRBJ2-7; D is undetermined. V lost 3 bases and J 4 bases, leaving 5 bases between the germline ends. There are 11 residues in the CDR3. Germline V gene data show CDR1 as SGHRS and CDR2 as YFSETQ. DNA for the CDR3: TGCGCCAGCAGCTCCAAATACGAGCAGTACTTC. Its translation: CASSSKYEQYF.

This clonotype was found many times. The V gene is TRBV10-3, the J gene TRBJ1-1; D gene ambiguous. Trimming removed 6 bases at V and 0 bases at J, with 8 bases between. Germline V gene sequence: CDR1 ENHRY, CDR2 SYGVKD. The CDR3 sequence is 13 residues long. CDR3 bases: TGTGCCATCAGAGGGCCTCTGAACACTGAAGCTTTCTTT. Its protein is CAIRGPLNTEAFF.

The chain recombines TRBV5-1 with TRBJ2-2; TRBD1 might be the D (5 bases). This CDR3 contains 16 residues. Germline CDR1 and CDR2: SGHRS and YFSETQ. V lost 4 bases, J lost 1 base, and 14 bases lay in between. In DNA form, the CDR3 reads TGCGCCAGCAGCCTCACGCAGGGAAGGAACACCGGGGAGCTGTTTTTT. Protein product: CASSLTQGRNTGELFF. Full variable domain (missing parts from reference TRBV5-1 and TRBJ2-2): KAGVTQTPRYLIKTRGQQVTLSCSPISGHRSVSWYQQTPGQGLQFLFEYFSETQRNKGNFPGRFSGRQFSNSRSEMNVSTLELGDSALYLCASSLTQGRNTGELFFGEGSRLTVL.

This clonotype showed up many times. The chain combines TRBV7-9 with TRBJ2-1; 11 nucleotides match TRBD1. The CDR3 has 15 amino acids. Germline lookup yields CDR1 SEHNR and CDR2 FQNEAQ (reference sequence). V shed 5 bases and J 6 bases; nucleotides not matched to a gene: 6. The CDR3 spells CASSPTGQGGNEQFF. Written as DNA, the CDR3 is TGTGCCAGCAGCCCAACGGGACAGGGGGGCAATGAGCAGTTCTTC.

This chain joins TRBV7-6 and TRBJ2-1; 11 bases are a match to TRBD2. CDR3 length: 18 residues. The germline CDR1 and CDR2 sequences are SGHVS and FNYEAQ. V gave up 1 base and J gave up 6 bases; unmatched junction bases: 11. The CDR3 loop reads CASSLELAGGLVGNEQFF. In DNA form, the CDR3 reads TGTGCCAGCAGCTTAGAGCTAGCGGGAGGATTGGTCGGCAATGAGCAGTTCTTC.

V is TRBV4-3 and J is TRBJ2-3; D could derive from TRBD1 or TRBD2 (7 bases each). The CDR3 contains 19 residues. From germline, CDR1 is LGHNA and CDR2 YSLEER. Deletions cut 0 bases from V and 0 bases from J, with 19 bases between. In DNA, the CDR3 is TGCGCCAGCAGCCAAGAGGCGGCAGGGGGGGCTACTAGCACAGATACGCAGTATTTT. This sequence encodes CASSQEAAGGATSTDTQYF.

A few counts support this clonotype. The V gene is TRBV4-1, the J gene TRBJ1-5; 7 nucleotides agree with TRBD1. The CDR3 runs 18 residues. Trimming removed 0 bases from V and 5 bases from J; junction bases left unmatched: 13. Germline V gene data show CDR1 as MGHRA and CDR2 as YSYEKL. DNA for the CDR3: TGCGCCAGCAGCCAAGACGAGACAGCCAGGGGGGCTTATCAGCCCCAGCATTTT. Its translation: CASSQDETARGAYQPQHF.

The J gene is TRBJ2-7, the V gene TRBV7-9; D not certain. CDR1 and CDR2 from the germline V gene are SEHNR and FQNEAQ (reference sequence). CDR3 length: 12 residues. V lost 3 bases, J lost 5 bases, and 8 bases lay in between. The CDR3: CASSFAGNEQYF. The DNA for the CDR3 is TGTGCCAGCAGCTTTGCCGGCAACGAGCAGTACTTC. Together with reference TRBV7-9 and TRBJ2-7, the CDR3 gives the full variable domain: DTGVSQNPRHKITKRGQNVTFRCDPISEHNRLYWYRQTLGQGPEFLTYFQNEAQLEKSRLLSDRFSAERPKGSFSTLEIQRTEQGDSAMYLCASSFAGNEQYFGPGTRLTVT.

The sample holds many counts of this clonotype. In DNA, the CDR3 is TGCAGCGTAGGAGACTTTGGACAGCCCCAGCATTTT. Protein: CSVGDFGQPQHF. V usage is TRBV29-1 and J usage is TRBJ1-5, with D hard to call. V was clipped by 6 bases and J by 7 bases, with 13 bases between them. CDR1 is SQVTM and CDR2 is ANQGSEA in the germline V gene. This CDR3 spans 12 amino acids.

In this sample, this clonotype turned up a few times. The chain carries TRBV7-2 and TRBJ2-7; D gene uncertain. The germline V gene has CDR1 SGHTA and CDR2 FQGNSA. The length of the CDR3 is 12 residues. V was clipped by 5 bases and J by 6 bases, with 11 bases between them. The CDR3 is CASSVPFREQYF. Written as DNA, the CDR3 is TGTGCCAGCAGCGTCCCATTTCGCGAGCAGTACTTC.

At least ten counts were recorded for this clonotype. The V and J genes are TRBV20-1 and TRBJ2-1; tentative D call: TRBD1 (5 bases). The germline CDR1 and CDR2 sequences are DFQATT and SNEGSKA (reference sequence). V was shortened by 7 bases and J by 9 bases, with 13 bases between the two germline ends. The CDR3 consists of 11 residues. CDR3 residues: CSGPFGAEQFF. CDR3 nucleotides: TGCAGTGGCCCGTTTGGGGCTGAGCAGTTCTTC.

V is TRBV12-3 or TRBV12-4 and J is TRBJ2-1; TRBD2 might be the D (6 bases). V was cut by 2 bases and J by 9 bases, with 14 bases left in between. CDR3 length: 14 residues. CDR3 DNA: TGTGCCAGCAGTTTAACCGGGAGCATAGGTGAGCAGTTCTTC. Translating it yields CASSLTGSIGEQFF.

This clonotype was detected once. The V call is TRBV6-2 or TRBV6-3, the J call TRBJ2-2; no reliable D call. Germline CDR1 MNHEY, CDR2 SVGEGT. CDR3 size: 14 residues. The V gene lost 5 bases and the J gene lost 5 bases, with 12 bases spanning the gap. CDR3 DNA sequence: TGTGCCAGCAGTAACAGTCTGGGTACCGGGGAGCTGTTTTTT. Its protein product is CASSNSLGTGELFF.

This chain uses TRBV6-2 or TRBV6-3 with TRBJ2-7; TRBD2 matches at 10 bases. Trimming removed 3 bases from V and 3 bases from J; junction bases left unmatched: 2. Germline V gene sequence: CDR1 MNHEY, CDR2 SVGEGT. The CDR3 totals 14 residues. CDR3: CASSYTSGNYEQYF. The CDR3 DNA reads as TGTGCCAGCAGTTATACTAGCGGGAACTACGAGCAGTACTTC.

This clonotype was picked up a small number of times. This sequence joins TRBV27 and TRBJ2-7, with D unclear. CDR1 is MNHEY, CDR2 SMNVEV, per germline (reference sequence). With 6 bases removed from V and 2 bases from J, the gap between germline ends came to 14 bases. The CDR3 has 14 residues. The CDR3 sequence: CASSLALSTYEQYF. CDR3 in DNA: TGTGCCAGCAGCTTAGCCTTGAGCACCTACGAGCAGTACTTC.

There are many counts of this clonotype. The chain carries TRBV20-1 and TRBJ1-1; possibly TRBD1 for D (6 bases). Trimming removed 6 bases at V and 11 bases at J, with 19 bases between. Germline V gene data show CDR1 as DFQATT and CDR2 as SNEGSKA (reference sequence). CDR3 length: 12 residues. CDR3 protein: CSAPHPGGIAFF. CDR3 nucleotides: TGCAGTGCCCCGCACCCGGGGGGCATCGCTTTCTTT.

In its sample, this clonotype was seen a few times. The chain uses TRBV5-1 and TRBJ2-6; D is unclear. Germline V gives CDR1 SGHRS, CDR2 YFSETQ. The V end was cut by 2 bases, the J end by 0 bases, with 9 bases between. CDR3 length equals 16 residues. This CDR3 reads CASSLGAFSGANVLTF. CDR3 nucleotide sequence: TGCGCCAGCAGCTTAGGCGCCTTCTCTGGGGCCAACGTCCTGACTTTC.

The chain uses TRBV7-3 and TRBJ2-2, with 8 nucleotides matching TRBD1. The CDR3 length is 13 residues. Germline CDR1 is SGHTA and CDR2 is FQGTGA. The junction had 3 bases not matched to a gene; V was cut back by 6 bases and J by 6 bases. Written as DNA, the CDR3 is TGTGCCAGCAGGACAGGGGTTGCCGGGGAGCTGTTTTTT. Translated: CASRTGVAGELFF.

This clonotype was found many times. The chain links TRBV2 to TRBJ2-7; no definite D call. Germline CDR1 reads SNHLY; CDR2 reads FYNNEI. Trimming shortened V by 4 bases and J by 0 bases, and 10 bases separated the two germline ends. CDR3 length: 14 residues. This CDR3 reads CASSGGRSSYEQYF. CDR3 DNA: TGTGCCAGCAGTGGCGGCCGCAGCTCCTACGAGCAGTACTTC.

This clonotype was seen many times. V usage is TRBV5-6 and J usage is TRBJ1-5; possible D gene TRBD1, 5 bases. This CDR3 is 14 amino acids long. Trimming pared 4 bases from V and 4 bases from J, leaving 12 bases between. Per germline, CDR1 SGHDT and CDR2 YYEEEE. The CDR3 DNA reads TGTGCCAGCAGCGACGGGGCCTGGAATCAGCCCCAGCATTTT. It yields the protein CASSDGAWNQPQHF.

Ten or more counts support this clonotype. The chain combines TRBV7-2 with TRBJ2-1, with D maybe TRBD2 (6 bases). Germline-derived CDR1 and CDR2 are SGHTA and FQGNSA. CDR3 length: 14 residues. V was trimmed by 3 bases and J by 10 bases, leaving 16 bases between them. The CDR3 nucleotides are TGTGCCAGCAGCTTGGGGGACTGGATGAACGAGCAGTTCTTC. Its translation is CASSLGDWMNEQFF. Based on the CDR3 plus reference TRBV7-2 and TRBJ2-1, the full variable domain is GAGVSQSPSNKVTEKGKDVELRCDPISGHTALYWYRQSLGQGLEFLIYFQGNSAPDKSGLPSDRFSAERTGGSVSTLTIQRTQQEDSAVYLCASSLGDWMNEQFFGPGTRLTVL.

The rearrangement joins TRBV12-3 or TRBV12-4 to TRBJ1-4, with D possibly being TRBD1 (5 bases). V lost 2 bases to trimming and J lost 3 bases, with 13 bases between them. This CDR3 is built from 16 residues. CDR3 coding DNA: TGTGCCAGCAGTTTATCCGGGGCGCGGGCTAATGAAAAACTGTTTTTT. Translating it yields CASSLSGARANEKLFF.